Listed below are T cell receptor beta chains from one sample, sequenced in a study of blood T cell repertoires in COVID-19. Repertoires were generated with immunoSEQ multiplex PCR, while TCRdb's copy carries only in-frame clones and drops some. The table lists about 170,000 clones, 80% to 85% of them singletons. Sequenced sample: peripheral blood. These TCRs come from a young man with active or convalescent COVID-19. The CDR3 runs from the conserved cysteine through the conserved F or W. D genes are given only for firm matches. Only some rows state a clone size, as once, few, many or a class for expanded clones.

v_gene,abundance,j_gene,d_gene,CDR3nt,CDR3aa
TRBV4-1,-,TRBJ2-2,-,TGCGCCAGCAGCCAAGTAGGAAGAGGGACCGGGGAGCTGTTTTTT,CASSQVGRGTGELFF
TRBV30,-,TRBJ1-4,TRBD1,TGTGCCTGGAGTGTCCCGGGACAGGGACAAAATGAAAAACTGTTTTTT,CAWSVPGQGQNEKLFF
TRBV5-5,-,TRBJ2-1,TRBD1,TGTGCCAGCAGCCAGGGACAGGGGGCGCCTAATGAGCAGTTCTTC,CASSQGQGAPNEQFF
TRBV6-5,-,TRBJ1-1,-,TGTGCCAGCAGTTACGGGCGTACTGAAGCTTTCTTT,CASSYGRTEAFF
TRBV2,once,TRBJ2-7,-,TGTGCCAGCCTTCCCCTCCGTCGTACAATGAACTCCTACGAGCAGTACTTC,CASLPLRRTMNSYEQYF
TRBV6-1,-,TRBJ1-5,-,TGTGCCAGCAGTGAACAGGGCGAATATAGCAATCAGCCCCAGCATTTT,CASSEQGEYSNQPQHF
TRBV3-1/TRBV3-2,-,TRBJ2-2,TRBD2,TGTGCCAGCAGATCGACTAGCGGGAGGCCCACCGGGGAGCTGTTTTTT,CASRSTSGRPTGELFF
TRBV6-1,-,TRBJ1-2,TRBD1,TGTGCCAGCAGTGTTCGGACGACAGGGGATCCCTATGGCTACACCTTC,CASSVRTTGDPYGYTF
TRBV27,few,TRBJ1-6,-,TGTGCCAGCAGTTCTTACAAGAATTCACCCCTCCACTTT,CASSSYKNSPLHF
TRBV28,-,TRBJ1-4,TRBD1,TGTGCCAGCAGTTTTAGTATCGGACAGGGAGATGAAAAACTGTTTTTT,CASSFSIGQGDEKLFF
TRBV18,-,TRBJ2-7,TRBD2,TGTGCCAGCTCACCTATTCCTAGCGGCCCCAGCTCCTACGAGCAGTACTTC,CASSPIPSGPSSYEQYF
TRBV3-1/TRBV3-2,-,TRBJ1-1,-,TGTGCCAGCAGCCATAGTAGCACTGAAGCTTTCTTT,CASSHSSTEAFF
TRBV15,-,TRBJ2-1,TRBD2,TGTGCCACCAGCAGACTAGCGGGGGGAACCTACAATGAGCAGTTCTTC,CATSRLAGGTYNEQFF
TRBV25-1,few,TRBJ2-1,-,TGTGCCAGCAGTATGGAGATGTACAATGAGCAGTTCTTC,CASSMEMYNEQFF
TRBV2,once,TRBJ2-7,-,TGTGCCAGCAGTGATCGGGGCTACGAGCAGTACTTC,CASSDRGYEQYF
TRBV15,-,TRBJ2-3,-,TGTGCCACCAGCAGAGATCGATGGGGCACTCTCACAGATACGCAGTATTTT,CATSRDRWGTLTDTQYF
TRBV28,-,TRBJ1-4,TRBD1,TGTGCCACTAGGGGACAGGGAGAAGGTGAAAAACTGTTTTTT,CATRGQGEGEKLFF
TRBV28,-,TRBJ2-2,-,TGTGCCAGCTTATGGTCCGGGAACACCGGGGAGCTGTTTTTT,CASLWSGNTGELFF
TRBV5-4,-,TRBJ2-5,TRBD2,TGTGCCAGCAGCTTGGTGGGACTAGCAGAGACCCAGTACTTC,CASSLVGLAETQYF
TRBV28,-,TRBJ1-2,TRBD1,TGTGCCAGCAGCCGTGGGGGGACAGGGGCTAATGGCTACACCTTC,CASSRGGTGANGYTF
TRBV4-2,-,TRBJ2-7,-,TGTGCCAGCAGCCAAGATTGGTCGCGGGTACCCTACGAGCAGTACTTC,CASSQDWSRVPYEQYF
TRBV18,-,TRBJ2-3,TRBD2,TGTGCCAGCTCAGAGTCGGGAGGGCAGGCAGATACGCAGTATTTT,CASSESGGQADTQYF
TRBV5-1,-,TRBJ2-5,TRBD1,TGCGCCAGCAGCCGCGAAGGACAGGGAGATGGAGAGACCCAGTACTTC,CASSREGQGDGETQYF
TRBV4-1,few,TRBJ2-7,-,TGCGCCAGCAGCCTGACAGAGATTTACGAGCAGTACTTC,CASSLTEIYEQYF
TRBV4-3,once,TRBJ1-6,-,TGCGCCAGCAGCCTCCAGGTGTATAAGGACAGCCGCCGAGTTATCCACTTT,CASSLQVYKDSRRVIHF